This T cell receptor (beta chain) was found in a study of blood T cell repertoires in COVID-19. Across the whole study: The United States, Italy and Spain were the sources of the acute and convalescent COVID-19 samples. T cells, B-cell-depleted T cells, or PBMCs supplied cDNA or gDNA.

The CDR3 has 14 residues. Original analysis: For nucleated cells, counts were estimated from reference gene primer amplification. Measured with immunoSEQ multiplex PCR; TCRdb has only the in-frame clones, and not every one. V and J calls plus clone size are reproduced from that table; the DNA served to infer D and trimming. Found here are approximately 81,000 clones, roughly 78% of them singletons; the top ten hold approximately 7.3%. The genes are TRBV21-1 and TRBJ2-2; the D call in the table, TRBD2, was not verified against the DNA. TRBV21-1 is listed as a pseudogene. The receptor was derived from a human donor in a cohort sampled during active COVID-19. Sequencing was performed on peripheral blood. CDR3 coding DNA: TGTGCCAGCAAACCGGGACTCCTCACCGGGGAGCTGTTTTTT. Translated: CASKPGLLTGELFF.